This is a list of T cell receptor beta chains from one sample in a study of T cells expressing NK-cell markers. TCRdb reprocessed the 5' RACE reads and keeps a single row for each CDR3 protein, giving no DNA. This sample's table reports 500,000 to 700,000 distinct CDR3 sequences. The sequencing sample was made of blood T cells: a sorted CD56 or NKG2C T cell subset, CD4+ or CD8+ T cells, or bulk PBMC T cells (not recorded which). Receptor source: a man aged 18 to 30 in good health. CDR3s include the opening cysteine and the closing phenylalanine or tryptophan.

TRBJ1-4 | 15 | TRBV7-9 | CASSADSATNEKLFF
TRBJ2-3 | 16 | TRBV12-3/TRBV12-4 | CASSLARTGGSDTQYF
TRBJ2-1 | 13 | TRBV4-3 | CASSQSLGGEQFF
TRBJ2-2 | 16 | TRBV24-1 | CATSEPSRGDTGELFF
TRBJ2-5 | 17 | TRBV6-2/TRBV6-3 | CASSTRTGWDRRETQYF
TRBJ1-2 | 14 | TRBV6-5 | CASSFLTESHGYTF
TRBJ2-4 | 15 | TRBV4-3 | CASSQGDRGGNIQYF
TRBJ2-1 | 13 | TRBV14 | CASSQELTNEQFF
TRBJ2-7 | 13 | TRBV5-4 | CASSIGVSYEQYF
TRBJ2-2 | 12 | TRBV12-3/TRBV12-4 | CASRVGPGELFF
TRBJ2-1 | 15 | TRBV4-2 | CASSQGEAGGNEQFF
TRBJ2-5 | 13 | TRBV29-1 | CSVGARVQETQYF
TRBJ2-2 | 14 | TRBV20-1 | CSARVTGGWGELFF
TRBJ2-3 | 18 | TRBV29-1 | CSVDGVSNRDTSTDTQYF
TRBJ1-6 | 13 | TRBV20-1 | CSATEGWGSPLHF
TRBJ2-5 | 12 | TRBV5-6 | CASSYRGETQYF
TRBJ1-2 | 12 | TRBV7-9 | CASSLGGAGYTF
TRBJ2-2 | 16 | TRBV7-2 | CASSLRFGSISGELFF
TRBJ2-1 | 16 | TRBV4-2 | CASSQVGSGVYNEQFF
TRBJ2-5 | 13 | TRBV5-1 | CASRRTIAETQYF
TRBJ2-7 | 14 | TRBV10-3 | CATGRTGGLDEQYF
TRBJ1-1 | 15 | TRBV5-1 | CASTMLDTKNTEAFF
TRBJ2-2 | 13 | TRBV10-3 | CAGGGVSTGELFF
TRBJ2-2 | 18 | TRBV29-1 | CSVEEHEGLAGDTGELFF
TRBJ2-5 | 11 | TRBV20-1 | CSAMREETQYF
TRBJ1-5 | 13 | TRBV20-1 | CSARTSPTQPQHF
TRBJ2-5 | 13 | TRBV18 | CASSTAQAETQYF
TRBJ2-7 | 14 | TRBV4-3 | CASSQEWSSREQYF
TRBJ2-1 | 14 | TRBV9 | CASSVSPIGVEQFF
TRBJ2-2 | 13 | TRBV29-1 | CSSEGVRPGELFF
TRBJ2-7 | 16 | TRBV14 | CASSQLSSSGVYEQYF
TRBJ2-7 | 16 | TRBV29-1 | CSVGGLAGGPAAEQYF
TRBJ2-3 | 16 | TRBV9 | CASSVVGTGLTDTQYF
TRBJ2-1 | 16 | TRBV5-1 | CASSPGTTSSYNEQFF
TRBJ2-1 | 21 | TRBV27 | CASSRLPLALAGLSSYNEQFF
TRBJ2-6 | 20 | TRBV10-3 | CAISESTSSGSTGGANVLTF
TRBJ2-3 | 15 | TRBV20-1 | CSARDQATSTDTQYF
TRBJ2-1 | 12 | TRBV12-3/TRBV12-4 | CASRSTSVRQFF
TRBJ2-1 | 14 | TRBV15 | CATSRDDYGNEQFF
TRBJ2-5 | 12 | TRBV15 | CATSIDQRTQYF